One and the same sample provided the 29 T cell receptor beta chains below, sequenced in a study of shared clonotypes between healthy human individuals. Assay: immunoSEQ multiplex PCR; the TCRdb copy retains only in-frame clones and omits some. The sample has 2,500,000 or so clones, 90% to 95% seen once. Material: naive CD4+ T cells from PBMCs. Subset described: CD45RA+ positively selected. These receptors were taken from a man in his late teens or twenties in good health. Some clones in this sample may be carry-over from other donors' samples.

The chain carries TRBV6-5 and TRBJ2-7; D uncertain. V lost 9 bases to trimming and J lost 3 bases, with 15 bases between them. The CDR3 is 13 residues long. Germline V gives CDR1 MNHEY, CDR2 SVGAGI. The CDR3 loop is CASFGLLVYEQYF. The CDR3 DNA reads as TGTGCCAGTTTCGGGCTACTTGTCTACGAGCAGTACTTC.

The chain employs TRBV2 and TRBJ2-7, with D perhaps TRBD2 (5 bases). The CDR3 spans 15 residues. Germline lookup yields CDR1 SNHLY and CDR2 FYNNEI. Deletions cut 4 bases from V and 7 bases from J, with 20 bases between. Here the CDR3 reads CASSGPGGLGGEQYF. The CDR3 DNA sequence: TGTGCCAGCAGTGGTCCTGGAGGATTGGGCGGGGAGCAGTACTTC.

The chain is built from TRBV11-2 and TRBJ1-4; D may be TRBD1 (6 bases). The V and J ends lost 5 bases and 13 bases respectively, with 23 bases between them. Germline CDR1 SGHAT, CDR2 FQNNGV. The CDR3 contains 15 residues. CDR3 region: CASSPPGRGLGALFF. In DNA form, the CDR3 reads TGTGCCAGCAGCCCGCCCGGCAGGGGTCTTGGTGCACTGTTTTTT.

This rearrangement joins TRBV7-9 to TRBJ2-6; the D gene is possibly TRBD2 (6 bases). The germline CDR1 and CDR2 sequences are SEHNR and FQNEAQ (reference sequence). This CDR3 is 16 amino acids long. V lost 2 bases to trimming and J lost 1 base, with 9 bases between them. CDR3: CASSLRRGSGANVLTF. CDR3 bases: TGTGCCAGCAGCTTAAGACGGGGGTCTGGGGCCAACGTCCTGACTTTC. The entire variable domain, with the rest obtained from reference TRBV7-9 and TRBJ2-6, is as follows: DTGVSQNPRHKITKRGQNVTFRCDPISEHNRLYWYRQTLGQGPEFLTYFQNEAQLEKSRLLSDRFSAERPKGSFSTLEIQRTEQGDSAMYLCASSLRRGSGANVLTFGAGSRLTVL.

The chain joins TRBV6-5 to TRBJ2-1; D perhaps matches TRBD2 (5 bases). The germline gives CDR1 MNHEY, CDR2 SVGAGI. CDR3 length: 15 amino acids. Trimming cost V 2 bases and J 5 bases, with 13 bases left between them. Here the CDR3 reads CASSYAGLHNNEQFF. CDR3 DNA sequence: TGTGCCAGCAGTTACGCTGGACTCCATAACAATGAGCAGTTCTTC.

V and J are TRBV6-4 and TRBJ2-3; the D is unclear. The CDR3 loop spans 14 amino acids. The V end lost 2 bases, the J end lost 2 bases, and 8 bases lay between the germline ends. Germline CDR1 is MRHNA and CDR2 is SNTAGT. The CDR3 sequence: CASSDAPNTDTQYF. The CDR3 DNA reads as TGTGCCAGCAGTGACGCCCCCAACACAGATACGCAGTATTTT.

The rearrangement joins TRBV11-2 to TRBJ2-3; no clear D. The germline gives CDR1 SGHAT, CDR2 FQNNGV. The CDR3 runs to 15 residues. The ends were cut back, 4 bases at V and 2 bases at J, with 13 bases in the middle. For the CDR3, the DNA is TGTGCCAGCAGCTCAACGACACCCTACACAGATACGCAGTATTTT. Protein: CASSSTTPYTDTQYF.

The chain recombines TRBV7-9 with TRBJ2-7; no clear D gene. This CDR3 is built from 13 residues. V lost 5 bases, J lost 6 bases, and 14 bases lay in between. In germline, CDR1 is SEHNR, CDR2 FQNEAQ (reference sequence). The CDR3 nucleotides are TGTGCCAGCAGCCTATCTTCGGAGTCCGAGCAGTACTTC. This encodes CASSLSSESEQYF.

The chain has TRBV2 and TRBJ2-2, with unresolved D. The V and J ends lost 8 bases and 4 bases respectively, with 17 bases between them. Germline CDR1 reads SNHLY; CDR2 reads FYNNEI. The CDR3 runs to 15 residues. The CDR3 DNA follows: TGTGCCAGCCGAACCGACCCAGCCCTCACCGGGGAGCTGTTTTTT. Translated: CASRTDPALTGELFF.

This chain uses TRBV5-4 with TRBJ1-2; 10 nucleotides agree with TRBD1. Unmatched junction bases numbered 6, after V lost 5 bases and J lost 8 bases. The CDR3 sequence is 13 residues long. Germline V CDR1 and CDR2: SGHNT, YYREEE (reference sequence). The DNA for the CDR3 is TGTGCCAGCAGTTTTCCGGGACAGGGGGGCTACACCTTC. Its protein is CASSFPGQGGYTF. The full variable domain, completed using reference TRBV5-4 and TRBJ1-2, is ETGVTQSPTHLIKTRGQQVTLRCSSQSGHNTVSWYQQALGQGPQFIFQYYREEENGRGNFPPRFSGLQFPNYSSELNVNALELDDSALYLCASSFPGQGGYTFGSGTRLTVV.

For the CDR3, the DNA is TGTGCTAGTGGTTTGGACAACACTGAAGCTTTCTTT. It translates to CASGLDNTEAFF. The chain employs TRBV12-5 and TRBJ1-1; unclear D gene. With 1 base removed from V and 2 bases from J, the gap between germline ends came to 2 bases. This CDR3 spans 12 amino acids. CDR1 and CDR2 from the germline V gene are LGHNT and FRNRAP.

The rearrangement uses TRBV5-4 and TRBJ1-3; D ambiguous. The V end was cut by 4 bases, the J end by 0 bases, with 8 bases between. From germline, CDR1 is SGHNT and CDR2 YYREEE (reference sequence). The CDR3 sequence is 14 residues long. CDR3 amino acids: CASSHQASGNTIYF. Here the CDR3 DNA reads TGTGCCAGCAGCCATCAAGCCTCTGGAAACACCATATATTTT.

As for this clone: Other nucleotide sequences from this sample produce the same CDR3. The CDR3, as DNA: TGTGCCAGCAGCTTAGGGGGTGGTGCAGATACGCAGTATTTT. Translation gives CASSLGGGADTQYF. The chain links TRBV7-2 to TRBJ2-3; no reliable D call. Trimming removed 1 base from V and 4 bases from J, with 9 bases in between. The germline CDR1 and CDR2 sequences are SGHTA and FQGNSA. This CDR3 is 14 amino acids long. Variable domain in full (rest from reference TRBV7-2 and TRBJ2-3): GAGVSQSPSNKVTEKGKDVELRCDPISGHTALYWYRQSLGQGLEFLIYFQGNSAPDKSGLPSDRFSAERTGGSVSTLTIQRTQQEDSAVYLCASSLGGGADTQYFGPGTRLTVL.

The V call is TRBV2, the J call TRBJ1-2; TRBD1 aligns across 9 bases. J lost 6 bases, V lost 6 bases, and 11 bases had no gene match. Germline assignment: CDR1 SNHLY and CDR2 FYNNEI. The CDR3 covers 15 residues. CDR3 sequence reads: CASRDRTGVRDGYTF. The CDR3 coding sequence is TGTGCCAGCAGGGATCGGACAGGGGTAAGGGATGGCTACACCTTC.

V is TRBV28 and J is TRBJ2-2; D perhaps matches TRBD2 (6 bases). The CDR3 consists of 18 residues. V lost 2 bases and J 4 bases, leaving 20 bases between the germline ends. Germline values: CDR1 MDHEN, CDR2 SYDVKM. CDR3 residues: CASSLPGRRAGGTGELFF. The CDR3 DNA follows: TGTGCCAGCAGTTTACCGGGACGCCGGGCCGGGGGCACCGGGGAGCTGTTTTTT.

The chain uses TRBV7-9 and TRBJ1-2, with 8 nucleotides matching TRBD1. V lost 5 bases to trimming and J lost 12 bases; unmatched junction nucleotides: 11. Germline V lookup: CDR1 SEHNR, CDR2 FQNEAQ (reference sequence). The CDR3 is made up of 13 amino acids. CDR3 region: CASSLRTGRGHTF. Here the CDR3 DNA reads TGTGCCAGCAGCCTAAGGACAGGGAGAGGACACACCTTC. Drawing the rest from reference TRBV7-9 and TRBJ1-2, the complete variable domain is DTGVSQNPRHKITKRGQNVTFRCDPISEHNRLYWYRQTLGQGPEFLTYFQNEAQLEKSRLLSDRFSAERPKGSFSTLEIQRTEQGDSAMYLCASSLRTGRGHTFGSGTRLTVV.

This sequence joins TRBV5-5 and TRBJ2-1; 8 nucleotides line up with TRBD1. The CDR3 length is 15 residues. Germline lookup yields CDR1 SGHKS and CDR2 YYEKEE (reference sequence). Trimming took 1 base from V and 4 from J; bases not matched to a gene: 4. CDR3 protein: CASSLQGAPYNEQFF. Written as DNA, the CDR3 is TGTGCCAGCAGCTTGCAGGGGGCGCCTTACAATGAGCAGTTCTTC.

This rearrangement joins TRBV7-9 to TRBJ1-1, with unresolved D. CDR3 length equals 13 residues. Trimming cost V 5 bases and J 5 bases, with 12 bases left between them. Germline V gene sequence: CDR1 SEHNR, CDR2 FQNEAQ (reference sequence). CDR3 protein: CASSRMLGTEAFF. The CDR3, as DNA: TGTGCCAGCAGCCGTATGTTGGGGACTGAAGCTTTCTTT.

In regard to this clone: Other DNA sequences in the sample encode the same CDR3. The chain is built from TRBV18 and TRBJ2-7; D is uncertain. Trimming cost V 0 bases and J 4 bases, with 7 bases left between them. Germline-derived CDR1 and CDR2 are KGHSH and LQKENI. This CDR3 is built from 13 residues. In nucleotides, the CDR3 is TGTGCCAGCTCACCACCACAGCAGTACGAGCAGTACTTC. It is translated as CASSPPQQYEQYF.

V gene TRBV28 combines with J gene TRBJ2-7, with 11 bases lining up with TRBD2. The CDR3 is 14 amino acids. Germline V gene sequence: CDR1 MDHEN, CDR2 SYDVKM. The trim removed 7 bases at V and 2 bases at J, leaving 4 bases unmatched. CDR3 region: CASMTSGNPYEQYF. The CDR3 coding sequence is TGTGCCAGCATGACTAGCGGGAACCCCTACGAGCAGTACTTC.

The chain joins TRBV6-1 to TRBJ2-1; 7 bases agree with TRBD2. The CDR3 has 14 residues. Trimming at V came to 6 bases and at J to 0 bases, leaving 2 bases not matched to a gene. Germline lookup yields CDR1 MNHNS and CDR2 SASEGT. CDR3: CASRERDSYNEQFF. The CDR3 DNA reads as TGTGCCAGCAGAGAGCGGGACTCCTACAATGAGCAGTTCTTC.

The rearrangement joins TRBV14 to TRBJ2-1; D gene uncertain. V was trimmed by 10 bases and J by 2 bases, leaving 15 bases between them. This CDR3 is 14 amino acids long. Germline V CDR1 and CDR2: SGHDN, FVKESK. The CDR3 region is CATAVEATYNEQFF. The CDR3 nucleotides read TGTGCCACCGCCGTCGAGGCGACCTACAATGAGCAGTTCTTC. Supplemented by reference TRBV14 and TRBJ2-1, the full variable domain reads EAGVTQFPSHSVIEKGQTVTLRCDPISGHDNLYWYRRVMGKEIKFLLHFVKESKQDESGMPNNRFLAERTGGTYSTLKVQPAELEDSGVYFCATAVEATYNEQFFGPGTRLTVL.

The chain links TRBV5-4 to TRBJ2-1; 10 bases line up with TRBD2. The length of the CDR3 is 20 residues. CDR1 SGHNT and CDR2 YYREEE come from the germline V gene (reference sequence). V dropped 4 bases and J dropped 0; count of bases not matched to a gene: 16. In DNA, the CDR3 is TGTGCCAGCAGCCCGTCCGGGACTAGCGATACCTGGGTCTCCTACAATGAGCAGTTCTTC. As protein: CASSPSGTSDTWVSYNEQFF.

The rearrangement uses TRBV19 and TRBJ1-1, with a possible D match to TRBD1 (6 bases). Trimming left V 6 bases short and J 2 bases short, with 22 bases between. The germline V gene encodes CDR1 LNHDA and CDR2 SQIVND (reference sequence). CDR3 length: 17 residues. The CDR3 reads CASSLLWGQRINTEAFF. CDR3 in DNA: TGTGCCAGTAGCCTCCTATGGGGGCAACGCATCAACACTGAAGCTTTCTTT.

As DNA, the CDR3 is TGTGCCAGCAGCGAGGACAGTAACACCGGGGAGCTGTTTTTT. It codes for CASSEDSNTGELFF. The chain joins TRBV6-5 to TRBJ2-2, with D possibly matching TRBD1 (6 bases). Germline V CDR1 and CDR2: MNHEY, SVGAGI. Trimming removed 6 bases from V and 2 bases from J, with 10 bases in between. The CDR3 is 14 residues long.

Comment on this clone: Different DNA sequences within this sample yield the same CDR3. The chain uses TRBV27 and TRBJ1-2; TRBD1 agrees at 10 bases. The CDR3 contains 13 residues. J was trimmed by 8 bases and V by 6 bases; bases with no gene match: 6. Per the germline V gene, CDR1 is MNHEY and CDR2 is SMNVEV (reference sequence). DNA of the CDR3: TGTGCCAGCAGACCGACAGGGGGCGTAGGCTACACCTTC. This gives the protein CASRPTGGVGYTF.

The chain joins TRBV2 to TRBJ2-1, with D perhaps being TRBD1 or TRBD2 (6 bases each). V lost 6 bases and J 2 bases, leaving 8 bases between the germline ends. CDR3 length equals 13 residues. Germline CDR1 reads SNHLY; CDR2 reads FYNNEI. This CDR3 reads CASRGGTYNEQFF. In nucleotides, the CDR3 is TGTGCCAGCAGGGGGGGCACCTACAATGAGCAGTTCTTC.

The genes are TRBV11-2 and TRBJ2-3; 8 nucleotides match TRBD2. Trimming took 5 bases from V and 0 from J; bases not matched to a gene: 7. This CDR3 spans 16 amino acids. The germline V gene has CDR1 SGHAT and CDR2 FQNNGV. CDR3 residues: CASSPRGGLSTDTQYF. The CDR3, as DNA: TGTGCCAGCAGCCCCCGGGGGGGCCTCAGCACAGATACGCAGTATTTT.

The chain is built from TRBV5-6 and TRBJ2-1; the match to TRBD2 covers 14 bases. This CDR3 spans 15 amino acids. The germline V gene encodes CDR1 SGHDT and CDR2 YYEEEE. The V and J ends lost 2 bases and 8 bases, in that order; junction bases with no gene match: 3. CDR3 sequence reads: CASSFGLAGGYEQFF. The CDR3 bases are TGTGCCAGCAGCTTCGGACTAGCGGGAGGTTATGAGCAGTTCTTC. The whole variable domain, filled in from reference TRBV5-6 and TRBJ2-1, reads DAGVTQSPTHLIKTRGQQVTLRCSPKSGHDTVSWYQQALGQGPQFIFQYYEEEERQRGNFPDRFSGHQFPNYSSELNVNALLLGDSALYLCASSFGLAGGYEQFFGPGTRLTVL.